This T cell receptor (beta chain) was identified in a study of neoadjuvant anti-PD-1 for oral cavity cancer. Noted time point: after neoadjuvant nivolumab, at surgical resection. V lost 0 bases to trimming and J lost 9 bases; unmatched junction nucleotides: 5. Germline V gene lookup returns CDR1 MNHNS and CDR2 SASEGT. The CDR3 covers 14 residues. Here immunoSEQ multiplex PCR was the method, and the copy in TCRdb shows in-frame clones only, minus some. The profile shows around 65,000 clones, less than 90% of them singletons. The chain recombines TRBV6-1 with TRBJ2-1, with 7 bases that match TRBD1. Sequenced material: PBMCs, taken after nivolumab (anti-PD-1) treatment. The receptor comes from a person between 40 and 85 years old with oral cavity squamous cell carcinoma. The CDR3 spells CASSEAGTGVEQFF. The CDR3 DNA reads TGTGCCAGCAGTGAAGCGGGTACAGGGGTTGAGCAGTTCTTC.